This TCR beta chain was documented in a study of neurological immune-mediated disorders. Time point specified: longitudinal time-point 3. This clonotype appeared many times. Its antigen is unidentified. Germline V gene data show CDR1 as MNHEY and CDR2 as SMNVEV (reference sequence). J gave up 4 bases and V 5 bases, and 9 bases lay outside the gene matches. The CDR3 has 15 residues. 5'RACE with 10-nucleotide random UMIs produced the cDNA. TCRdb redid the calling of the 5' RACE reads with MiXCR, one entry per CDR3 protein. In the table there are 93,000 or so distinct CDR3 sequences, 11% of which are singletons. Overall study findings and caveats: The absence of shared CDR3 amino acid sequences among expanded clones across subjects suggests private repertoires in all groups.

This receptor was taken from a female donor with HTLV-1-associated myelopathy (HAM/TSP). The V and J genes are TRBV27 and TRBJ2-7, with 9 bases matching TRBD1. Sequenced material: PBMCs. CDR3 nucleotide sequence: TGTGCCAGCAGTGTTGGGACAGGGATTGTTTACGAGCAGTACTTC. This translates into CASSVGTGIVYEQYF.